This section outlines one TCR beta chain sequence together with its context. Its antigen is still unknown. The reads were generated on a NextSeq 550. The Human TCR Profiling Kit (MiLaboratory) was used to prepare UMI-labeled 5' RACE TRB cDNA libraries. The full amount of extracted RNA was used for cDNA synthesis, and the full amount of resulting cDNA was used for PCR amplification. Libraries were prepared in parallel with an identical number of PCR cycles. As for the authors' bioinformatics: With a minimum of two reads required per UMI, MIGEC and MiXCR pulled out about 52,000 +/- 9,100 unique UMI-labeled TRB cDNA molecules from each library. On average, roughly 40,000 +/- 10,000 functional in-frame TRB CDR3 nucleotide clonotypes lacking stop codons were found per library. After each sample was downsampled to 5000 UMI-labeled TRB molecules, VDJtools was used to calculate diversity metrics such as normalized Shannon-Wiener and Chao1. VDJtools was used to calculate clonotype-size-weighted physicochemical properties of the central five CDR3 residues, namely interaction energy, strength, volume and Kidera factor 4. Through TCRdb reprocessing, the reads give one entry per CDR3 protein sequence; DNA is omitted. TCRdb, rather than the study authors, made the V and J calls. The sample has 100,000 to 150,000 distinct CDR3 sequences on record. The ten largest clones take up 0.29% of the sample.

For every CD8+ T cell subset, approximately 330,000 cells were flow-sorted straight into RLT lysis buffer, and each subset was sorted in triplicate. To exclude memory contaminants, naive CD8+ T cells were stringently defined as CD45RO-CCR7+CD27+CD95-. Peripheral blood mononuclear cells were isolated from buffy coats by standard density gradient centrifugation. Naive CXCR3-negative and CXCR3-positive CD8+ T cells were flow-sorted using a FACSAria III. Total RNA was extracted from sorted cells using an RNeasy Mini Kit. The sample originates from a study of CXCR3-negative and CXCR3-positive naive CD8 T cells (dated by TCRdb to between 2017 and 2020). Background on the whole study: In total, approximately 130 million TRB reads were obtained, or roughly 1.5 +/- 0.3 million reads per library. Diversity and physicochemical repertoire analyses were performed on about a dozen donors pooled from two independent experiments. For the TRBV-TRBJ cluster analysis, the naive subsets came from roughly 5 donors, while the memory cells came from 3 donors.

The paper's findings and limits, for the study overall: Comparably high repertoire diversity was found in both naive subsets, whereas much lower repertoire diversity was found in memory CD8+ T cells. Compared with CXCR3-negative naive cells, CXCR3-positive naive cells had TRB CDR3s with higher hydrophobicity (lower Kidera factor 4), lower energy, and higher strength and volume indices. Because surface CD5, which has been linked to self-reactivity in mice, was comparable between naive subsets, TCR interaction strength was also inferred from TRB CDR3 physicochemical properties. Naive CXCR3-negative and CXCR3-positive cells from the same donor showed similar TRBV-TRBJ usage, whereas memory cells showed distinct patterns. CXCR3 expression partially decreased after cryopreservation, so most assays used freshly isolated PBMCs.

The TCR comes from a human donor in good health. Some clones in this sample may be carry-over from other donors' samples. The sequencing input was naive CXCR3- CD8+ T cells from blood. Sample cell subset or site, as interpreted from the label and publication: CD45RO-CCR7+CD27+CD95- naive CD8+ T cells lacking CXCR3 (TNR3-).

The CDR3 protein: CASPGQAHGPYEQYF. The sequence joins TRBV6-8 to TRBJ2-7; the D call of TRBD1 rests on TCRdb alone, since no DNA is present to check it. Including the terminal cysteine and phenylalanine, the CDR3 comprises 15 residues. The DNA sequence is not available. The germline V gene sets CDR1 to MNHGY and CDR2 to SAAAGT.